Given below is one TCR beta chain in context. The antigen remains undetermined. The sample is drawn from a study of T cell responses to AZD1222 COVID-19 vaccine. Pooling of second doses given at about 4 or about 12 weeks was done. Germline V gene lookup returns CDR1 WSHSY and CDR2 SAAADI. Between the trimmed V and J ends, which lost 7 bases and 1 base, there was a span of 5 bases. CDR3 length: 13 residues. Findings and limits, study-wide: Breadth and depth of Spike-specific TCRs rose after two AZD1222 doses. A reported finding is that nearly half of spike-specific TCRs target unmutated variant regions. Most donors were white British and more were female, and clonal diversity was possibly underestimated.

Data came from immunoSEQ multiplex PCR; TCRdb stores just in-frame clones and leaves some out. The data contain 120,000 or so clones, 90% to 95% of them singletons. The rearrangement uses TRBV10-2 and TRBJ2-6; the D is unclear. This TCR was sampled from an adult who received the AZD1222 COVID-19 vaccine. This material consisted of peripheral blood, taken 28 days after the second AZD1222 dose. CDR3: CASTPSGANVLTF. CDR3 sequence (DNA): TGCGCCAGCACCCCTTCTGGGGCCAACGTCCTGACTTTC.